This TCR beta chain was obtained from a study of STAT3 mutations in large granular lymphocyte leukemia. General study results and limits: At least one immunodominant TCR beta clonotype appeared in every T-cell large granular lymphocyte leukemia patient.

Assay: immunoSEQ multiplex PCR; the TCRdb copy retains only in-frame clones and omits some. The sample consists of some 10,000 clones, roughly 55% of them appearing once. The V and J ends lost 3 bases and 7 bases respectively, with 13 bases between them. Germline loops: CDR1 GTSNPN, CDR2 SVGIG (reference sequence). The CDR3 runs 13 residues. Notes on this clone: Its antigen is unknown.

The source is a boy under 18 with T-cell large granular lymphocyte leukemia. Some clones in this sample may be carry-over from other donors' samples. Sequencing was carried out using peripheral blood mononuclear cells. This chain joins TRBV30 and TRBJ1-5; possible D gene TRBD1, 6 bases. The CDR3 DNA follows: TGTGCCTGGAGCGCCACAGGGAAACAGCCCCAGCATTTT. Its translation: CAWSATGKQPQHF.